The clone carrying this TCR beta chain is labeled large (0.1 to 1%). The antigen is undetermined. The memory fraction was CD4+CD45RO+CD25- cells. This CDR3 contains 13 residues. V lost 3 bases, J lost 6 bases, and 11 bases lay in between. Adaptor-ligated barcode primers were used to amplify TRBV12-4/TRBJ1-2 clonotypes. TCRdb independently ran MiXCR on the multiplex PCR reads; one entry per CDR3 protein. The table has several hundred distinct CDR3 sequences, about 32% seen once. Findings of the study overall: Tumor memory CD4+ T cell TCR gene usage was found to cluster with blood and lymph node memory CD4+ cells and with lymph node naive CD4+ cells. Roughly an eighth of tumor Treg sequences matched naive CD4+ cells. Tumor-infiltrating Treg TCR alpha and beta sequences overlapped most with tumor naive CD4+ T cells, then blood naive.

The chain couples TRBV12-3 or TRBV12-4 to TRBJ1-2; D perhaps matches TRBD1 (5 bases). The clonotype comes from a female donor with breast cancer. Source material: memory CD4+ T cells sorted from blood. The sample's subset: memory CD4+ T cells, CD4+CD45RO+CD25-. CDR3 nucleotide sequence: TGTGCCAGCAGTTTGTCACAGGATAATGGCTACACCTTC. Its translation: CASSLSQDNGYTF.